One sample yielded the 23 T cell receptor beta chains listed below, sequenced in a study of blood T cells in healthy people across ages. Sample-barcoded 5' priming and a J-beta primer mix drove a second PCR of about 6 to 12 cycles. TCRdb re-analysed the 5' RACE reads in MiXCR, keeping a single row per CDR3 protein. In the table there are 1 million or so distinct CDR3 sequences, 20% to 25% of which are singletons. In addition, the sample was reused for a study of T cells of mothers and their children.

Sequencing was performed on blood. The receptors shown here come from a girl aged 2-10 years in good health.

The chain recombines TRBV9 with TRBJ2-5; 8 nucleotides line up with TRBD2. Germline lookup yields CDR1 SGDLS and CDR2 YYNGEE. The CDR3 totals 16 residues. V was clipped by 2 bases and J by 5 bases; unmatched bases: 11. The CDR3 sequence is CASSVFAGGSGETQYF. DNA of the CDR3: TGTGCCAGCAGCGTTTTTGCGGGGGGATCGGGGGAGACCCAGTACTTC.

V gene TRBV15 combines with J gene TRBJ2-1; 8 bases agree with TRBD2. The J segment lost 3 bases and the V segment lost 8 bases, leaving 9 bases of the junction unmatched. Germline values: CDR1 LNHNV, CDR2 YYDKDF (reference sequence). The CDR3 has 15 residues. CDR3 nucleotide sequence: TGTGCCACCGAGAAACCGGGACTAGGCTACAATGAGCAGTTCTTC. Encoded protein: CATEKPGLGYNEQFF.

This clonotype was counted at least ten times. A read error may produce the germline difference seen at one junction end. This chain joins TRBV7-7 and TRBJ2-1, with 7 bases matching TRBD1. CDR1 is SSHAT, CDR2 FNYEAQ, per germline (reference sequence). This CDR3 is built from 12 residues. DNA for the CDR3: TGTGCTAGCAGCCTCACAGGGGTCGAGCAGTTCTTC. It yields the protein CASSLTGVEQFF. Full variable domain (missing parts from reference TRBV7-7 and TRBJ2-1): GAGVSQSPRYKVTKRGQDVTLRCDPISSHATLYWYQQALGQGPEFLTYFNYEAQPDKSGLPSDRFSAERPEGSISTLTIQRTEQRDSAMYRCASSLTGVEQFFGPGTRLTVL.

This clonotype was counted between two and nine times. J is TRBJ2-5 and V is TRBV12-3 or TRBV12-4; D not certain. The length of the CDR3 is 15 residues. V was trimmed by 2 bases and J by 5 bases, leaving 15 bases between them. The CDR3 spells CASSLIDSQVETQYF. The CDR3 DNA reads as TGTGCCAGCAGTTTAATCGACTCCCAAGTCGAGACCCAGTACTTC.

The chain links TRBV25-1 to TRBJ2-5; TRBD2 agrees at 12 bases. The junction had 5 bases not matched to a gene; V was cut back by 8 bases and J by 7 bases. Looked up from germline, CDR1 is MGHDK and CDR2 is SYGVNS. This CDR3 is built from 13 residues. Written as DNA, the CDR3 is TGTGCCAGCGGGACTAGCGGGCCTCGGACCCAGTACTTC. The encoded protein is CASGTSGPRTQYF.

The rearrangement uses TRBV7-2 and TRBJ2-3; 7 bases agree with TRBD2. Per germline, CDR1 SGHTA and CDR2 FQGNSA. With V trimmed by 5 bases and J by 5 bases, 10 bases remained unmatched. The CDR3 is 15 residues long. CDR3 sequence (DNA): TGTGCCAGCAGCATATCTAGCGGAGGTGGAGATACGCAGTATTTT. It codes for CASSISSGGGDTQYF.

The DNA for the CDR3 is TGTGCTAGTGGCTCCCCCTCTTTAGGGGCAAGGAAGGCTTTCTTT. Residues: CASGSPSLGARKAFF. The chain recombines TRBV12-5 with TRBJ1-1; TRBD1 is a possible D gene (5 bases). Germline CDR1 reads LGHNT; CDR2 reads FRNRAP. The CDR3 length is 15 residues. V lost 6 bases and J 11 bases, leaving 25 bases between the germline ends.

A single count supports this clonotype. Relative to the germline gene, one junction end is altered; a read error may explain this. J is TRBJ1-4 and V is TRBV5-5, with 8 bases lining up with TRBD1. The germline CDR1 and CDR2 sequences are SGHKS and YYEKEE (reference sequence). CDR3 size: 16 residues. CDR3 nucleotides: TGTGGCAGCAGCGGGCAGGGGGCCCTGGCTAATGAAAAACTGTTTTTT. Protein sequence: CGSSGQGALANEKLFF.

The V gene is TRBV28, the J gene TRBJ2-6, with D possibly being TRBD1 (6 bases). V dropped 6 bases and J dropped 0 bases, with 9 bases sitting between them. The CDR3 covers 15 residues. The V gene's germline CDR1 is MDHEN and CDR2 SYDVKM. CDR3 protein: CASRSGVSGANVLTF. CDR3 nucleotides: TGTGCCAGCAGATCAGGGGTCTCTGGGGCCAACGTCCTGACTTTC.

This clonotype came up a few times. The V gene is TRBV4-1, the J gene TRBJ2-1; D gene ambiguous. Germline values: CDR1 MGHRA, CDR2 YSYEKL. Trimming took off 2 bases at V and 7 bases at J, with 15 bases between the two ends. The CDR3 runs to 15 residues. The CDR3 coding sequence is TGCGCCAGCAGCCAAACCTTGGGCCTTGGGAATGAGCAGTTCTTC. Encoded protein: CASSQTLGLGNEQFF.

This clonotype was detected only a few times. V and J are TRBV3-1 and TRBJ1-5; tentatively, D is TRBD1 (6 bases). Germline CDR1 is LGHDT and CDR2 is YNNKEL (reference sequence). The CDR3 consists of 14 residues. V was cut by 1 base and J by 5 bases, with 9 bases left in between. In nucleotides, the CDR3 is TGTGCCAGCAGCCAAGCCCACAGGGATCAGCCCCAGCATTTT. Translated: CASSQAHRDQPQHF.

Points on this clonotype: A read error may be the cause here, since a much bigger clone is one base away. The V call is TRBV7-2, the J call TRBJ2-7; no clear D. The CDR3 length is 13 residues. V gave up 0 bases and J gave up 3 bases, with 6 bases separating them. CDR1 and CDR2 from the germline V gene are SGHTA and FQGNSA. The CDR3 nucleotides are TGTGCCAGCAGCTTAGCGCCAGACTACGAGCAGTACTTC. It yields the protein CASSLAPDYEQYF.

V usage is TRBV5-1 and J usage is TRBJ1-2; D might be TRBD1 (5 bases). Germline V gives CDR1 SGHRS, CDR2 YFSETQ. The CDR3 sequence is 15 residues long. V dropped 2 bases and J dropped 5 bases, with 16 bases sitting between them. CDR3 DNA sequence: TGCGCCAGCAGCTTCAGTCGGGACGCGGATTATGGCTACACCTTC. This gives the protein CASSFSRDADYGYTF.

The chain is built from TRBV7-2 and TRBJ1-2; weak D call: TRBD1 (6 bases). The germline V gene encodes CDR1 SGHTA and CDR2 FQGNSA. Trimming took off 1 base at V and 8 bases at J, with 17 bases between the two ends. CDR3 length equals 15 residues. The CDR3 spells CASSLVSLAGGGYTF. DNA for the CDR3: TGTGCCAGCAGCTTAGTATCGTTGGCGGGGGGCGGCTACACCTTC.

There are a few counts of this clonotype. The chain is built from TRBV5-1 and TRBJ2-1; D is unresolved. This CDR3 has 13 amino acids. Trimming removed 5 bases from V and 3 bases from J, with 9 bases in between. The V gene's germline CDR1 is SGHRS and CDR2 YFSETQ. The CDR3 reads CASRVGGYNEQFF. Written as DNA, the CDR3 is TGCGCCAGCAGAGTCGGCGGCTACAATGAGCAGTTCTTC.

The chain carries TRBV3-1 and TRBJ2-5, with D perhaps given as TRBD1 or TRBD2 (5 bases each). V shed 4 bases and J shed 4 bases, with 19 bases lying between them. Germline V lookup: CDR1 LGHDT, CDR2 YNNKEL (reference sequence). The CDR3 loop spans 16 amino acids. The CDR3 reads CASSPANDYRRETQYF. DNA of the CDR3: TGTGCCAGCAGCCCGGCCAACGACTACAGGCGAGAGACCCAGTACTTC.

CDR3 protein: CASSYSPSGIYNEQFF. DNA of the CDR3: TGTGCCAGCAGTTACTCCCCTAGCGGGATTTACAATGAGCAGTTCTTC. This chain joins TRBV6-5 and TRBJ2-1; TRBD2 matches 9 bases. The CDR3 totals 16 residues. Trimming took 0 bases from V and 4 from J; bases not matched to a gene: 4. The V gene's germline CDR1 is MNHEY and CDR2 SVGAGI.

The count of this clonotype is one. CDR3 amino acids: CSAPMTLALGDEQFF. In DNA form, the CDR3 reads TGCAGTGCCCCTATGACCCTAGCGCTCGGCGATGAGCAGTTCTTC. The J gene is TRBJ2-1, the V gene TRBV20-1, with D possibly being TRBD2 (6 bases). Germline CDR1 and CDR2: DFQATT and SNEGSKA (reference sequence). CDR3 length equals 15 residues. V was cut by 6 bases and J by 8 bases, with 23 bases left in between.

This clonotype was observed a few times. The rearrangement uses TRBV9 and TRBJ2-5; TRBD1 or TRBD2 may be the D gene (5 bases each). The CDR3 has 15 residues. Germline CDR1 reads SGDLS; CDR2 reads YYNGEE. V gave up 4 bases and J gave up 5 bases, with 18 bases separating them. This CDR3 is CASSTRDLRQETQYF. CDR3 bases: TGTGCCAGCAGCACCCGGGACCTCCGCCAGGAGACCCAGTACTTC. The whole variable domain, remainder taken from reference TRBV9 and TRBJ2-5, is DSGVTQTPKHLITATGQRVTLRCSPRSGDLSVYWYQQSLDQGLQFLIQYYNGEERAKGNILERFSAQQFPDLHSELNLSSLELGDSALYFCASSTRDLRQETQYFGPGTRLLVL.

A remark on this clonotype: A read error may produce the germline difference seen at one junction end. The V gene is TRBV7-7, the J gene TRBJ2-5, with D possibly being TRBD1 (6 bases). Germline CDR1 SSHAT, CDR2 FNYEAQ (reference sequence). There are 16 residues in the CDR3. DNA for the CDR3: TGTGCTAGCAGCTGCCAGGAACACAGGGACCAAGAGACCCAGTACTTC. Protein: CASSCQEHRDQETQYF.

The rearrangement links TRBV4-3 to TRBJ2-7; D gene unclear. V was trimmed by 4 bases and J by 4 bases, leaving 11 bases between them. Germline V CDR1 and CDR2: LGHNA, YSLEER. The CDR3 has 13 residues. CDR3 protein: CASSRNTDYEQYF. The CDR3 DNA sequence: TGCGCCAGCAGCCGGAATACAGATTACGAGCAGTACTTC.

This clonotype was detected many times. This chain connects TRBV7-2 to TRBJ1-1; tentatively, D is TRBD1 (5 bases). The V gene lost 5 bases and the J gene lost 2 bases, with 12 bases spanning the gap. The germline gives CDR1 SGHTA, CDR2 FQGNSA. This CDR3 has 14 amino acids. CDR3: CASSLSGANTEAFF. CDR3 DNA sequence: TGTGCCAGCAGCCTATCCGGGGCCAACACTGAAGCTTTCTTT.

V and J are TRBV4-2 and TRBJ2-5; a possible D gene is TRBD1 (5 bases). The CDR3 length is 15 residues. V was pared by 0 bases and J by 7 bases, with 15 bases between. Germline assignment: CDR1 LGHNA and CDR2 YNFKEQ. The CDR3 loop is CASSQEKGSFRTQYF. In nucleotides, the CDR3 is TGTGCCAGCAGCCAAGAAAAGGGGTCCTTCCGGACCCAGTACTTC.